Described below is a single T cell receptor (beta chain) sequence and its context. The V gene end was trimmed by 5 bases and the J gene end by 4 bases; junction bases not matched to a gene: 10. CDR3 length: 15 residues. Germline V gene sequence: CDR1 WSHSY, CDR2 SAAADI. This record comes from a study of blood T cell repertoires in COVID-19. The wider study: Samples of COVID-19 (acute and convalescent) were obtained from the United States, Italy and Spain. PBMCs, B-cell-depleted T cells, or T cells provided the cDNA or gDNA that made up the material.

The table came from immunoSEQ multiplex PCR; TCRdb's copy has only in-frame clones and leaves some out. The top ten clones hold approximately 4.9% of a sample with 71,000 or so clones, approximately 90% of them seen once. The chain uses TRBV10-2 and TRBJ1-1, with 7 bases matching TRBD1. The clonotype comes from a woman aged 18-30 years with acute or convalescent COVID-19. Material for sequencing was peripheral blood. The CDR3 bases are TGCGCCAGCAGTCTTACAGGGGCGCTGGGCACTGAAGCTTTCTTT. It encodes CASSLTGALGTEAFF.